These 17 T cell receptor beta chains were sequenced from one sample in a study of regulatory T cells in long-lasting Graves disease. CDR3-region Arm-PCR and iRepertoire HTBI primers produced the TCR beta libraries. TCRdb re-called the multiplex PCR reads with MiXCR, one entry per CDR3 protein. The sample shows 600,000 to 800,000 distinct CDR3 sequences, roughly 30% of them seen only once. Specified time point: persistent/refractory GD, antithyroid drugs over 5 years with positive TRAb. RNA isolated from PBMCs was used to make the TCR library. Specimen: peripheral blood mononuclear cells (PBMCs), collected when the disease was refractory, from a patient treated with antithyroid drugs. These receptors originate from a female donor with Graves disease.

This clonotype was counted at least ten times. The chain links TRBV28 to TRBJ1-2; D perhaps matches TRBD1 (5 bases). The CDR3 sequence is 15 residues long. V lost 6 bases to trimming and J lost 0 bases, with 14 bases between them. The V gene's germline CDR1 is MDHEN and CDR2 SYDVKM. CDR3 in amino acids: CASSPRDFPNYGYTF. CDR3 DNA sequence: TGTGCCAGCAGCCCCCGGGACTTCCCTAACTATGGCTACACCTTC.

This clonotype was observed a few times. The rearrangement links TRBV20-1 to TRBJ1-2; 7 bases align to TRBD1. There are 18 residues in the CDR3. J gave up 2 bases and V 8 bases, and 23 bases lay outside the gene matches. Germline CDR1 DFQATT, CDR2 SNEGSKA (reference sequence). CDR3 loop: CSTTLYMGQYMANYGYTF. In DNA form, the CDR3 reads TGCAGTACTACACTGTATATGGGACAGTATATGGCGAACTATGGCTACACCTTC.

The chain links TRBV25-1 to TRBJ2-2; no clear D gene. Trimming removed 6 bases from V and 2 bases from J, with 7 bases in between. Germline loops: CDR1 MGHDK, CDR2 SYGVNS. The CDR3 covers 13 residues. In DNA, the CDR3 is TGTGCCAGCAGCCACCAAAACACCGGGGAGCTGTTTTTT. This translates into CASSHQNTGELFF. Based on the CDR3 plus reference TRBV25-1 and TRBJ2-2, the full variable domain is EADIYQTPRYLVIGTGKKITLECSQTMGHDKMYWYQQDPGMELHLIHYSYGVNSTEKGDLSSESTVSRIRTEHFPLTLESARPSHTSQYLCASSHQNTGELFFGEGSRLTVL.

The chain couples TRBV28 to TRBJ2-2; the match to TRBD1 covers 10 bases. The CDR3 sequence is 19 residues long. V gave up 5 bases and J gave up 1 base; unmatched junction bases: 13. The germline V gene encodes CDR1 MDHEN and CDR2 SYDVKM. The CDR3 reads CASSPFVRDRGRNTGELFF. In DNA form, the CDR3 reads TGTGCCAGCAGTCCATTCGTGCGAGACAGGGGGCGGAACACCGGGGAGCTGTTTTTT.

Only a few counts were recorded for this clonotype. The chain uses TRBV14 and TRBJ1-1, with 8 bases identical to TRBD1. The CDR3 runs to 17 residues. CDR1 and CDR2 from the germline V gene are SGHDN and FVKESK. Trimming at V came to 0 bases and at J to 0 bases, leaving 6 bases not matched to a gene. The CDR3 nucleotides read TGTGCCAGCAGCCAAGATGGCAGGGGGCAAATGAACACTGAAGCTTTCTTT. Its protein is CASSQDGRGQMNTEAFF.

This clonotype has more than one count but fewer than ten. This chain uses TRBV2 with TRBJ1-5, with D perhaps TRBD1 (5 bases). The CDR3 totals 14 residues. Trimming left V 6 bases short and J 7 bases short, with 16 bases between. CDR1 and CDR2 (germline): SNHLY, FYNNEI. CDR3 region: CASSSTGPGQPQHF. The CDR3 nucleotides are TGTGCCAGCAGCAGCACAGGTCCTGGCCAGCCCCAGCATTTT.

This clonotype was counted ten times or more. The chain uses TRBV2 and TRBJ1-5; D uncertain. The CDR3 has 14 residues. V was pared by 8 bases and J by 6 bases, with 17 bases between. CDR1 is SNHLY, CDR2 FYNNEI, per germline. The CDR3 here is CASQDSDSSQPQHF. The CDR3 DNA is TGTGCCAGCCAAGATTCCGATTCGAGTCAGCCCCAGCATTTT.

This rearrangement joins TRBV5-5 to TRBJ1-1, with D perhaps matching TRBD1 (5 bases). The germline gives CDR1 SGHKS, CDR2 YYEKEE (reference sequence). The V end lost 5 bases, the J end lost 0 bases, and 11 bases lay between the germline ends. This CDR3 spans 14 amino acids. CDR3 amino acids: CASRPTAMNTEAFF. In DNA form, the CDR3 reads TGTGCCAGCAGGCCGACAGCCATGAACACTGAAGCTTTCTTT.

CDR3 amino acids: CASSQGTSGRREETQYF. In DNA, the CDR3 is TGTGCCAGCAGCCAGGGGACTAGCGGGAGAAGAGAGGAGACCCAGTACTTC. This chain joins TRBV11-2 and TRBJ2-5, with 14 bases fitting TRBD2. The V and J ends lost 5 bases and 5 bases, in that order; junction bases with no gene match: 10. This CDR3 is built from 17 residues. Germline loops: CDR1 SGHAT, CDR2 FQNNGV.

This clonotype was seen a handful of times. This chain uses TRBV6-1 with TRBJ1-3, with D uncertain. Germline V gene sequence: CDR1 MNHNS, CDR2 SASEGT. This CDR3 is built from 17 residues. V lost 4 bases and J 4 bases, leaving 20 bases between the germline ends. CDR3 in amino acids: CASSVVGSGFVGNTIYF. CDR3 DNA: TGTGCCAGCAGTGTAGTGGGGTCCGGGTTTGTCGGAAACACCATATATTTT.

The table lists this clonotype with a few counts. V usage is TRBV6-1 and J usage is TRBJ2-2; D perhaps matches TRBD1 (6 bases). The germline CDR1 and CDR2 sequences are MNHNS and SASEGT. This CDR3 spans 13 amino acids. Trimming removed 6 bases from V and 6 bases from J, with 11 bases in between. The CDR3 sequence: CASRATGSGELFF. Written as DNA, the CDR3 is TGTGCCAGCAGAGCGACAGGATCCGGGGAGCTGTTTTTT.

This clonotype was seen many times. The chain combines TRBV3-1 with TRBJ2-7; possible D gene TRBD1, 5 bases. Germline V lookup: CDR1 LGHDT, CDR2 YNNKEL (reference sequence). V dropped 4 bases and J dropped 0 bases, with 7 bases sitting between them. The CDR3 has 13 amino acids. The CDR3 region is CASSRQSSYEQYF. CDR3 DNA sequence: TGTGCCAGCAGCCGACAGAGCTCCTACGAGCAGTACTTC.

This clonotype was observed at least ten times. V is TRBV28 and J is TRBJ2-5; 8 bases are a match to TRBD1. CDR1 MDHEN and CDR2 SYDVKM come from the germline V gene. This CDR3 region has 19 residues. V lost 3 bases, J lost 5 bases, and 20 bases stayed unmatched. CDR3 coding DNA: TGTGCCAGCAGTTTTTATAACATGGAGCCGGACAGGGAAATGGAGACCCAGTACTTC. Translated, it gives CASSFYNMEPDREMETQYF.

The chain joins TRBV5-1 to TRBJ2-5; D is undetermined. V was trimmed by 1 base and J by 5 bases, leaving 15 bases between them. The CDR3 is 15 residues long. Germline V gene lookup returns CDR1 SGHRS and CDR2 YFSETQ. CDR3 nucleotides: TGCGCCAGCAGCTTGTCCGGGCATCTCAAGGAGACCCAGTACTTC. This gives the protein CASSLSGHLKETQYF. Full variable domain (missing parts from reference TRBV5-1 and TRBJ2-5): KAGVTQTPRYLIKTRGQQVTLSCSPISGHRSVSWYQQTPGQGLQFLFEYFSETQRNKGNFPGRFSGRQFSNSRSEMNVSTLELGDSALYLCASSLSGHLKETQYFGPGTRLLVL.

This sequence joins TRBV30 and TRBJ1-6; D remains unclear. Trimming removed 3 bases at V and 8 bases at J, with 14 bases between. The length of the CDR3 is 14 residues. Germline V gene sequence: CDR1 GTSNPN, CDR2 SVGIG (reference sequence). The CDR3 is CAWRVAVLDSPLHF. CDR3 DNA sequence: TGTGCCTGGAGGGTCGCAGTTCTGGATTCACCCCTCCACTTT.

The chain carries TRBV6-2 or TRBV6-3 and TRBJ1-6, with 7 bases identical to TRBD1. V shed 6 bases and J 0 bases; nucleotides not matched to a gene: 8. CDR1 MNHEY and CDR2 SVGEGT come from the germline V gene. The CDR3 is made up of 17 amino acids. This CDR3 is CASSEGTASSYNSPLHF. The CDR3 bases are TGTGCCAGCAGCGAGGGGACAGCGAGCTCCTATAATTCACCCCTCCACTTT.

The rearrangement uses TRBV7-3 and TRBJ2-3, with D perhaps matching TRBD1 or TRBD2 (5 bases each). V was shortened by 1 base and J by 2 bases, with 10 bases between the two germline ends. This CDR3 region has 15 residues. CDR1 SGHTA and CDR2 FQGTGA come from the germline V gene. CDR3 sequence (DNA): TGTGCCAGCAGCTTAATTGGGGGTCCCACAGATACGCAGTATTTT. Its translation: CASSLIGGPTDTQYF.